Listed below are T cell receptor beta chains from one sample, sequenced in a study of graft-versus-host responses after intestinal transplantation. Here immunoSEQ multiplex PCR was the method, and the copy in TCRdb shows in-frame clones only, minus some. This sample has tens of thousands of clones; around 92% occur once, and the top ten carry approximately 0.7%. The specimen was PBMCs, collected 98 days after intestinal transplantation. The receptor set was obtained from a human patient who received an intestinal transplant, so some T cells may come from the graft donor. Each CDR3 is given with its conserved first and last residue. Each record gives: J gene, clone size, D gene, V gene, CDR3 protein, CDR3 DNA. D genes are given only for firm matches. The size of a clone is reported for some rows only, either as once, few or many, or as a class for expanded clones.

>TRBJ2-3|-|TRBD1|TRBV13
CASSDRGRADTQYF
TGTGCCAGCAGCGACAGGGGGCGCGCAGATACGCAGTATTTT
>TRBJ2-1|-|TRBD2|TRBV5-1
CASSSNSGGANEQFF
TGCGCCAGCAGCTCCAATAGCGGGGGGGCCAATGAGCAGTTCTTC
>TRBJ2-1|once|TRBD1|TRBV6-1
CASSEDRDRGRNEQFF
TGTGCCAGCAGTGAGGACCGGGACAGGGGGCGTAATGAGCAGTTCTTC
>TRBJ2-3|-|TRBD2|TRBV2
CASAGLAGAGDTDTQYF
TGTGCCAGCGCGGGACTAGCGGGAGCGGGGGACACAGATACGCAGTATTTT
>TRBJ2-7|once|-|TRBV5-1
CASSPDRTYEQYF
TGCGCCAGCAGCCCTGACAGAACCTACGAGCAGTACTTC
>TRBJ1-1|-|-|TRBV2
CASSENPNREDTEAFF
TGTGCCAGCAGTGAGAATCCTAACAGGGAGGACACTGAAGCTTTCTTT
>TRBJ2-7|-|-|TRBV28
CASSLSGLGEQYF
TGTGCCAGCAGTTTATCAGGGTTAGGCGAGCAGTACTTC
>TRBJ2-1|-|-|TRBV6-6
CASSYSRLANEQFF
TGTGCCAGCAGTTACTCGAGGCTAGCCAATGAGCAGTTCTTC
>TRBJ2-3|-|-|TRBV7-2
CASSRGLSTDTQYF
TGTGCCAGCTCGAGGGGCTTGAGCACAGATACGCAGTATTTT
>TRBJ1-1|-|TRBD1|TRBV11-2
CASSLAPGGVGTEAFF
TGTGCCAGCAGCTTAGCACCAGGGGGGGTAGGGACTGAAGCTTTCTTT
>TRBJ2-3|-|TRBD1|TRBV7-9
CASSSNRGTSTDTQYF
TGTGCCAGCAGCTCTAACAGGGGTACTAGCACAGATACGCAGTATTTT
>TRBJ1-5|-|TRBD1|TRBV9
CASSVGTGGSQPQHF
TGTGCCAGCAGCGTAGGGACAGGGGGCAGTCAGCCCCAGCATTTT
>TRBJ2-7|-|-|TRBV7-6
CASSLFPGSSYEQYF
TGTGCCAGCAGCTTATTTCCGGGGAGTTCCTACGAGCAGTACTTC
>TRBJ1-1|-|-|TRBV15
CATSRGGSVGEAFF
TGTGCCACCAGCAGAGGGGGATCGGTCGGTGAAGCTTTCTTT
>TRBJ2-7|few|-|TRBV5-5
CASFSGTFSYEQYF
TGTGCCAGCTTCTCCGGGACCTTCTCCTACGAGCAGTACTTC
>TRBJ2-7|once|-|TRBV5-6
CASSLGYRVEQYF
TGTGCCAGCAGCTTGGGATACAGGGTCGAGCAGTACTTC
>TRBJ2-7|-|TRBD2|TRBV7-6
CASSLGQEKGGGYEQYF
TGTGCCAGCAGCTTGGGGCAGGAAAAAGGCGGGGGCTACGAGCAGTACTTC
>TRBJ2-7|-|-|TRBV6-1
CASNPLGSYEQYF
TGTGCCAGCAACCCTCTCGGTTCCTACGAGCAGTACTTC
>TRBJ2-7|-|-|TRBV15
CATSAERGYEQYF
TGTGCCACCAGCGCCGAGAGGGGCTACGAGCAGTACTTC
>TRBJ2-5|-|-|TRBV15
CATSRPQETQYF
TGTGCCACCAGCAGACCCCAAGAGACCCAGTACTTC
>TRBJ2-2|once|-|TRBV10-2
CASSESWGRTGELFF
TGCGCCAGCAGTGAGTCCTGGGGGCGCACCGGGGAGCTGTTTTTT
>TRBJ2-6|-|TRBD1|TRBV19
CASSLGQGAKGANVLTF
TGTGCCAGTAGTTTGGGACAGGGGGCTAAGGGGGCCAACGTCCTGACTTTC
>TRBJ1-2|-|TRBD1|TRBV6-1
CASSPTGGYGYTF
TGTGCCAGCAGTCCTACAGGGGGCTATGGCTACACCTTC
>TRBJ2-7|-|-|TRBV7-9
CASSLDQYEQYF
TGTGCCAGCAGCTTAGACCAATACGAGCAGTACTTC
>TRBJ2-7|-|-|TRBV1
CTSSHRTLYYEQYF
TGCACCAGCAGCCACCGGACCTTATACTACGAGCAGTACTTC
>TRBJ2-1|-|TRBD2|TRBV10-3
CAISVAGEPYNEQFF
TGTGCCATCAGTGTAGCGGGAGAACCCTACAATGAGCAGTTCTTC
>TRBJ2-5|-|-|TRBV6-6
CASSYTLSDGETQYF
TGTGCCAGCAGTTACACCCTTTCGGATGGAGAGACCCAGTACTTC
>TRBJ2-1|-|-|TRBV5-1
CASSTGLGNEQFF
TGCGCCAGCAGCACGGGACTTGGCAATGAGCAGTTCTTC
>TRBJ2-1|-|-|TRBV19
CASSSGSSYNEQFF
TGTGCCAGTAGTTCCGGGAGCTCCTACAATGAGCAGTTCTTC
>TRBJ2-7|few|-|TRBV28
CASRRPETGPYEQYF
TGTGCCAGCAGACGACCAGAGACAGGTCCCTACGAGCAGTACTTC
>TRBJ2-1|-|-|TRBV4-1
CASSQDPGASRNEQFF
TGCGCCAGCAGCCAAGACCCCGGGGCTAGTAGAAATGAGCAGTTCTTC
>TRBJ1-5|-|TRBD1|TRBV27
CASSHYPLRGDFSNQPQHF
TGTGCCAGCAGCCATTACCCCCTCAGGGGGGATTTTAGCAATCAGCCCCAGCATTTT
>TRBJ2-3|-|-|TRBV19
CASSIGTRLTDTQYF
TGTGCCAGTAGTATAGGAACCAGACTCACAGATACGCAGTATTTT
>TRBJ2-5|-|TRBD1|TRBV5-1
CASSLGPGQGGETQYF
TGCGCCAGCAGCTTGGGCCCCGGACAGGGCGGAGAGACCCAGTACTTC
>TRBJ2-3|-|-|TRBV19
CASSIGETITDTQYF
TGTGCCAGTAGTATCGGGGAGACGATCACAGATACGCAGTATTTT
>TRBJ2-7|-|-|TRBV5-8
CASSLRDGPGDEQYF
TGTGCCAGCAGCTTAAGGGACGGACCGGGCGACGAGCAGTACTTC
>TRBJ1-4|-|TRBD1|TRBV9
CASSVAGTGNEKLFF
TGTGCCAGCAGCGTGGCCGGGACAGGGAATGAAAAACTGTTTTTT
>TRBJ1-1|once|-|TRBV6-1
CASSELPPNTEAFF
TGTGCCAGCAGTGAACTTCCACCGAACACTGAAGCTTTCTTT
>TRBJ2-2|-|-|TRBV5-6
CASSLAGSGNTGELFF
TGTGCCAGCAGCTTGGCAGGTAGCGGTAACACCGGGGAGCTGTTTTTT
>TRBJ2-2|-|TRBD1|TRBV5-5
CASSYLTGGEELFF
TGTGCCAGCAGTTATCTGACAGGGGGTGAGGAGCTGTTTTTT
>TRBJ2-7|-|-|TRBV10-2
CASSSTGTVSSYEQYF
TGCGCCAGCAGTAGTACCGGGACGGTGAGCTCCTACGAGCAGTACTTC
>TRBJ2-7|-|-|TRBV6-5
CASSQGSYEQYF
TGTGCCAGCAGTCAGGGTTCCTACGAGCAGTACTTC
>TRBJ2-3|-|-|TRBV9
CASSVDRKVGDRGDTQYF
TGTGCCAGCAGCGTAGACCGCAAGGTCGGCGACCGAGGGGATACGCAGTATTTT
>TRBJ2-3|once|-|TRBV6-4
CASSDSSGRSTDTQYF
TGTGCCAGCAGTGATTCAAGTGGCAGGAGCACAGATACGCAGTATTTT
>TRBJ1-3|-|-|TRBV19
CASSTPAGLGTIYF
TGTGCCAGTAGTACCCCTGCAGGGTTGGGCACCATATATTTT
>TRBJ2-1|-|TRBD2|TRBV28
CASSPVRTRLGNEQFF
TGTGCCAGCAGCCCCGTCCGGACTAGGCTGGGCAATGAGCAGTTCTTC
>TRBJ1-5|-|TRBD1|TRBV5-4
CASSLAGTGGDSNQPQHF
TGTGCCAGCAGCTTAGCCGGGACAGGGGGGGATAGCAATCAGCCCCAGCATTTT
>TRBJ2-7|-|-|TRBV2
CASNQASYEQYF
TGTGCCAGCAATCAGGCCTCCTACGAGCAGTACTTC
>TRBJ2-7|-|-|TRBV21-1
CASSKVPGSPNEQYF
TGTGCCAGCAGCAAAGTTCCCGGGAGTCCGAACGAGCAGTACTTC
>TRBJ1-1|-|-|TRBV14
CASSQLEVPEAFF
TGTGCCAGCAGCCAATTGGAGGTCCCTGAAGCTTTCTTT
>TRBJ1-6|few|-|TRBV6-6
CASSYRGSYNSPLHF
TGTGCCAGCAGTTACAGGGGCTCCTATAATTCACCCCTCCACTTT
>TRBJ2-7|-|-|TRBV4-1
CASSSGQQEIFYEQYF
TGTGCCAGCAGCTCGGGTCAGCAGGAGATATTTTACGAGCAGTACTTC
>TRBJ1-1|-|-|TRBV6-1
CASRVVIVGAEAFF
TGTGCCAGCAGAGTGGTAATCGTGGGTGCTGAAGCTTTCTTT
>TRBJ1-3|-|-|TRBV6-1
CASSEEARAFDGNTIYF
TGTGCCAGCAGTGAAGAGGCCAGGGCGTTTGATGGAAACACCATATATTTT
>TRBJ2-7|-|TRBD2|TRBV4-2
CASSQDWLAGGNEQYF
TGTGCCAGCAGCCAAGATTGGCTAGCGGGGGGGAACGAGCAGTACTTC
>TRBJ1-6|-|-|TRBV4-1
CASSQSDGGNSPLHF
TGCGCCAGCAGCCAATCGGACGGGGGGAATTCACCCCTCCACTTT
>TRBJ1-5|-|-|TRBV7-9
CASSWGQGGPMGQPQHF
TGTGCCAGCAGCTGGGGTCAAGGGGGGCCCATGGGGCAGCCCCAGCATTTT